The 21 T cell receptor beta chains presented below share a single source sample, sequenced in a study of cytomegalovirus exposure and HLA in healthy donors. The PCR contained 60 Vbeta and 13 Jbeta primers. Produced via immunoSEQ multiplex PCR; TCRdb's table is partial and in-frame only. The top ten hold approximately 5.1% of the sample, which has about 89,000 clones, around 10% seen once. Sequencing was performed on PBMCs. These TCRs come from a man aged 50-60 years in good health and CMV-seropositive.

The rearrangement links TRBV7-2 to TRBJ2-7, with 13 bases aligning to TRBD2. CDR1 is SGHTA, CDR2 FQGNSA, per germline. J gave up 2 bases and V 3 bases, and 10 bases lay outside the gene matches. CDR3 length equals 18 residues. CDR3 residues: CASSFKNAGTSGAYEQYF. CDR3 DNA sequence: TGTGCCAGCAGCTTCAAAAACGCAGGGACTAGCGGGGCCTACGAGCAGTACTTC. The entire variable domain, with the rest obtained from reference TRBV7-2 and TRBJ2-7, is as follows: GAGVSQSPSNKVTEKGKDVELRCDPISGHTALYWYRQSLGQGLEFLIYFQGNSAPDKSGLPSDRFSAERTGGSVSTLTIQRTQQEDSAVYLCASSFKNAGTSGAYEQYFGPGTRLTVT.

The chain combines TRBV6-5 with TRBJ2-7, with TRBD2 as a possible D gene (6 bases). Germline V gene lookup returns CDR1 MNHEY and CDR2 SVGAGI. V lost 0 bases to trimming and J lost 3 bases, with 15 bases between them. There are 16 residues in the CDR3. CDR3 sequence: CASSYSSSGTYYEQYF. DNA for the CDR3: TGTGCCAGCAGTTACTCATCCAGTGGGACTTACTACGAGCAGTACTTC.

This clone appeared a few times. This rearrangement joins TRBV28 to TRBJ2-5; D perhaps matches TRBD1 (6 bases). The V and J ends lost 6 bases and 4 bases respectively, with 15 bases between them. In germline, CDR1 is MDHEN, CDR2 SYDVKM. The CDR3 has 14 residues. The CDR3 DNA sequence: TGTGCCAGCAGCCGCGAGGGGGAGTCAGAGACCCAGTACTTC. The encoded protein is CASSREGESETQYF.

The chain uses TRBV12-5 and TRBJ2-7; 7 nucleotides align to TRBD2. The CDR3 spans 16 residues. V shed 3 bases, J shed 7 bases, and the junction held 15 bases outside the gene matches. Germline loops: CDR1 LGHNT, CDR2 FRNRAP. CDR3 loop: CASGFSGGTALAEQYF. The CDR3 DNA sequence: TGTGCTAGTGGTTTCTCGGGGGGAACGGCTTTGGCGGAGCAGTACTTC.

This clone was counted between two and nine times. The chain carries TRBV5-1 and TRBJ1-1; D unresolved. CDR3 length: 15 amino acids. The V end lost 7 bases, the J end lost 8 bases, and 24 bases lay between the germline ends. Germline CDR1 SGHRS, CDR2 YFSETQ. This chain's CDR3 is CASGPGSASRPEAFF. In nucleotides, the CDR3 is TGCGCCAGCGGTCCCGGGTCAGCTTCCCGACCCGAAGCTTTCTTT.

This clone has just a few counts. This chain joins TRBV19 and TRBJ2-4, with D possibly being TRBD1 (6 bases). The germline V gene encodes CDR1 LNHDA and CDR2 SQIVND (reference sequence). V lost 5 bases to trimming and J lost 3 bases, with 14 bases between them. The CDR3 totals 15 residues. CDR3 sequence: CASSPQGNGKNIQYF. The CDR3 nucleotides are TGTGCCAGTAGTCCGCAGGGGAATGGCAAAAACATTCAGTACTTC. Complete variable domain (other parts from reference TRBV19 and TRBJ2-4): DGGITQSPKYLFRKEGQNVTLSCEQNLNHDAMYWYRQDPGQGLRLIYYSQIVNDFQKGDIAEGYSVSREKKESFPLTVTSAQKNPTAFYLCASSPQGNGKNIQYFGAGTRLSVL.

This clone was seen a handful of times. The chain uses TRBV4-1 and TRBJ2-3; D remains unclear. The V gene's germline CDR1 is MGHRA and CDR2 YSYEKL. With 1 base removed from V and 3 bases from J, the gap between germline ends came to 2 bases. The CDR3 spans 12 residues. CDR3 sequence reads: CASSQVTDTQYF. The CDR3 coding sequence is TGCGCCAGCAGCCAAGTAACAGATACGCAGTATTTT.

Only a few counts were recorded for this clone. V usage is TRBV28 and J usage is TRBJ1-4; D gene uncertain. This CDR3 contains 12 residues. Looked up from germline, CDR1 is MDHEN and CDR2 is SYDVKM. Between the trimmed V and J ends, which lost 2 bases and 8 bases, there was a span of 6 bases. CDR3 nucleotides: TGTGCCAGCAGTTTAAAGCGGGAAAAACTGTTTTTT. As protein: CASSLKREKLFF.

This clone was observed a handful of times. The V call is TRBV6-5, the J call TRBJ2-7; tentative D call: TRBD2 (7 bases). The CDR3 has 14 residues. Looked up from germline, CDR1 is MNHEY and CDR2 is SVGAGI. Trimming pared 2 bases from V and 6 bases from J, leaving 14 bases between. Written as DNA, the CDR3 is TGTGCCAGCAGTTACACACAGGGAGGGTCCGAGCAGTACTTC. This codes for CASSYTQGGSEQYF.

This sequence joins TRBV28 and TRBJ2-1; tentatively, D is TRBD1 (6 bases). CDR1 and CDR2 (germline): MDHEN, SYDVKM. The V end was cut by 2 bases, the J end by 0 bases, with 17 bases between. This CDR3 has 18 amino acids. CDR3 bases: TGTGCCAGCAGTTTAGATTGGTACAGGGCCCCCTCCTACAATGAGCAGTTCTTC. Translating it yields CASSLDWYRAPSYNEQFF.

Details on this clone: Other DNA sequences of this sample code for an identical CDR3. J is TRBJ2-7 and V is TRBV7-8; 7 bases align to TRBD1. CDR3 length equals 15 residues. V trimming: 1 base; J trimming: 0 bases; junction bases outside the gene matches: 3. The germline V gene has CDR1 SGHVS and CDR2 FQNEAQ. CDR3 sequence: CASSLGGQASYEQYF. The CDR3 coding sequence is TGTGCCAGCAGCTTAGGTGGACAGGCCTCCTACGAGCAGTACTTC.

This clone was seen at least ten times. V is TRBV4-1 and J is TRBJ1-4; D gene ambiguous. Germline V gene lookup returns CDR1 MGHRA and CDR2 YSYEKL. Trimming shortened V by 4 bases and J by 8 bases, and 8 bases separated the two germline ends. The CDR3 contains 12 residues. Here the CDR3 DNA reads TGCGCCAGCAGCCCCAGCGGGGAAAAACTGTTTTTT. Its translation: CASSPSGEKLFF.

This clone was observed a handful of times. This sequence joins TRBV28 and TRBJ1-3, with D perhaps matching TRBD1 (6 bases). Trimming took off 8 bases at V and 14 bases at J, with 22 bases between the two ends. Germline CDR1 and CDR2: MDHEN and SYDVKM. The CDR3 runs 13 residues. CDR3 DNA sequence: TGTGCCAGCGGACAGCCCGGGTCGGGATTCTTATATTTT. It is translated as CASGQPGSGFLYF.

This clone was observed a handful of times. The chain joins TRBV6-1 to TRBJ1-5; the D gene is possibly TRBD1 (6 bases). CDR1 is MNHNS and CDR2 is SASEGT in the germline V gene. V lost 7 bases and J 7 bases, leaving 20 bases between the germline ends. The length of the CDR3 is 15 residues. The CDR3 spells CASMSRDKLRQPQHF. The CDR3 DNA sequence: TGTGCCAGCATGAGTCGGGACAAACTCCGACAGCCCCAGCATTTT.

The table lists this clone with a few counts. J is TRBJ2-3 and V is TRBV5-6; 12 positions agree with TRBD2. Germline CDR1 reads SGHDT; CDR2 reads YYEEEE. Unmatched junction bases numbered 6, after V lost 3 bases and J lost 4 bases. The CDR3 runs 16 residues. As DNA, the CDR3 is TGTGCCAGCAGCTACCGACTAGCGGGAGTCTCAGATACGCAGTATTTT. Residues: CASSYRLAGVSDTQYF.

J is TRBJ1-3 and V is TRBV14; D is ambiguous. With 0 bases removed from V and 0 bases from J, the gap between germline ends came to 12 bases. CDR1 is SGHDN and CDR2 is FVKESK in the germline V gene. This CDR3 has 17 amino acids. CDR3 DNA: TGTGCCAGCAGCCAAGAGGGCACCAAACACTCTGGAAACACCATATATTTT. Translated: CASSQEGTKHSGNTIYF. The whole variable domain, filled in from reference TRBV14 and TRBJ1-3, reads EAGVTQFPSHSVIEKGQTVTLRCDPISGHDNLYWYRRVMGKEIKFLLHFVKESKQDESGMPNNRFLAERTGGTYSTLKVQPAELEDSGVYFCASSQEGTKHSGNTIYFGEGSWLTVV.

This clone was observed a single time. J is TRBJ2-1 and V is TRBV29-1, with 7 bases matching TRBD2. The CDR3 runs 15 residues. V gave up 1 base and J gave up 3 bases; unmatched junction bases: 6. The V gene's germline CDR1 is SQVTM and CDR2 ANQGSEA. CDR3 in amino acids: CSVEGRGTIYNEQFF. In DNA form, the CDR3 reads TGCAGCGTTGAAGGGCGGGGGACGATCTACAATGAGCAGTTCTTC.

The V and J genes are TRBV7-6 and TRBJ2-1; 8 nucleotides align to TRBD2. Germline-derived CDR1 and CDR2 are SGHVS and FNYEAQ. The CDR3 loop spans 17 amino acids. The V gene end was trimmed by 1 base and the J gene end by 0 bases; junction bases not matched to a gene: 5. The CDR3 is CASSLVPGGSSYNEQFF. The CDR3 DNA reads TGTGCCAGCAGCTTAGTTCCGGGGGGGAGCTCCTACAATGAGCAGTTCTTC.

The chain uses TRBV2 and TRBJ2-5, with D possibly TRBD2 on 6 matching bases. The J call may be wrong; the DNA end is better matched by TRBJ2-7. The CDR3 contains 17 residues. Per germline, CDR1 SNHLY and CDR2 FYNNEI. The CDR3 DNA reads TGTGCCAGCAGCGTCGGAGGGGCTATCAAGAGCTCCTACGAGCAGTACTTC. Encoded protein: CASSVGGAIKSSYEQYF.

This chain joins TRBV5-1 and TRBJ1-1, with 10 bases fitting TRBD1. Losses at the gene ends were 5 bases for V and 5 bases for J; bases not matched to a gene: 18. The length of the CDR3 is 18 residues. Germline loops: CDR1 SGHRS, CDR2 YFSETQ. The CDR3 sequence is CASSFTPGQGLFSTEAFF. In DNA form, the CDR3 reads TGCGCCAGCAGTTTTACCCCGGGACAGGGGTTATTCAGTACTGAAGCTTTCTTT.

CDR3 bases: TGCAGCGGGGGACAGGGTGACTATGGCTACACCTTC. Amino acids: CSGGQGDYGYTF. This chain links TRBV29-1 with TRBJ1-2; TRBD1 agrees at 9 bases. V was clipped by 7 bases and J by 3 bases; unmatched bases: 3. CDR3 length: 12 residues. Germline loops: CDR1 SQVTM, CDR2 ANQGSEA.